A selection of T cell receptor beta chains follows, all from one sample in a study of cytomegalovirus exposure and HLA in healthy donors. Clones were sequenced by immunoSEQ multiplex PCR, and TCRdb holds only the in-frame ones, with some missing. The sample has under 150,000 clones; more than 60% are singletons. Sequencing input: PBMCs. All receptors come from a woman between 18 and 30 years old in good health and CMV-seronegative. CDR3s leave out the opening cysteine and the closing phenylalanine or tryptophan.

J: TRBJ1-2
V: TRBV5-1
CDR3: ASSLGTGGDGYT

J: TRBJ1-1
V: TRBV5-1
CDR3: ASSLFADTTEAF

J: TRBJ1-3
V: TRBV5-6
CDR3: ASSFGQRPGNTIY

J: TRBJ2-1
V: TRBV5-6
CDR3: ASSLGTFYNEQF

J: TRBJ2-5
V: TRBV30
CDR3: AWTVGGGRETQY

J: TRBJ1-2
V: TRBV19
CDR3: ASRPGQVISGGYT

J: TRBJ2-7
V: TRBV27
CDR3: ASSPEVGPYEQY

J: TRBJ2-5
V: TRBV5-6
CDR3: ASSLTGTGETQY

J: TRBJ2-2
V: TRBV7-7
CDR3: ASSPARGGGELF

J: TRBJ2-7
V: TRBV29-1
CDR3: SVEATGREQY

J: TRBJ2-1
V: TRBV4-1
CDR3: ASMTSGRDNEQF

J: TRBJ2-1
V: TRBV9
CDR3: ASSYGWASNEQF

J: TRBJ2-2
V: TRBV5-4
CDR3: ASSATSGGANTGELF

J: TRBJ2-6
V: TRBV19
CDR3: ASSIRGSGANVLT

J: TRBJ1-1
V: TRBV6-5
CDR3: ASSSTGGNTEAF

J: TRBJ2-7
V: TRBV29-1
CDR3: SEWTAMGEQY

J: TRBJ1-4
V: TRBV5-1
CDR3: ASSLGGGAFEKLF

J: TRBJ2-7
V: TRBV29-1
CDR3: SVIGGSGYEQY

J: TRBJ2-1
V: TRBV29-1
CDR3: SVENPQGPPYNEQF

J: TRBJ2-2
V: TRBV18
CDR3: ASSPRTSGNTGELF

J: TRBJ2-3
V: TRBV4-1
CDR3: ASQTRYSTDTQY